A single sample gave rise to the 28 T cell receptor beta chains below, sequenced in a study of blood T cells in healthy people across ages. Then a second PCR, running roughly 7 to 11 cycles, was carried out with a sample-barcoded 5' primer and a J-beta primer mix. TCRdb passed the 5' RACE reads through MiXCR, listing each CDR3 protein once. Of about 540,000 distinct CDR3 sequences listed, about 24% are singletons. The data also belong to a second study, concerning T cells of mothers and their children.

The sequencing input was blood. The source is a boy younger than 18 in good health.

Of note for this clonotype: This is likely a read error, given that the CDR3 carries no conserved phenylalanine or tryptophan at its end. The DNA is omitted, as the CDR3 cannot be located on it reliably, and the CDR3 follows TCRdb's listing. The chain carries TRBV6-2 or TRBV6-3 and TRBJ2-7; no DNA check was done on the table's D call, TRBD1. The CDR3 is 15 amino acids in total, end residues counted. Germline CDR1 reads MNHEY; CDR2 reads SVGEGT. Here the CDR3 reads CASRLAGTGIVSTAS.

This clonotype turned up a few times. This chain uses TRBV7-9 with TRBJ2-7; 9 bases are shared with TRBD1. Trimming took 4 bases from V and 0 from J; bases not matched to a gene: 7. Looked up from germline, CDR1 is SEHNR and CDR2 is FQNEAQ (reference sequence). The CDR3 length is 16 residues. DNA of the CDR3: TGTGCCAGCAGCTCAACCGGGACAGGGATCTCCTACGAGCAGTACTTC. This codes for CASSSTGTGISYEQYF.

The chain carries TRBV4-3 and TRBJ2-1; tentatively, D is TRBD1 (6 bases). The J call may be faulty, since TRBJ2-7 better matches the DNA end. Germline V CDR1 and CDR2: LGHNA, YSLEER. CDR3 length equals 16 residues. The CDR3 spells CASSQDLDRSSYEQYF. The CDR3 DNA follows: TGCGCCAGCAGCCAAGATCTTGACAGGAGCTCCTACGAGCAGTACTTC.

The J gene is TRBJ1-2, the V gene TRBV29-1; D unresolved. The CDR3 runs 15 residues. CDR1 SQVTM and CDR2 ANQGSEA come from the germline V gene. Trimming removed 3 bases at V and 8 bases at J, with 22 bases between. The CDR3 is CSVDESDGPPVGYTF. Here the CDR3 DNA reads TGCAGCGTTGACGAGTCGGACGGCCCTCCCGTCGGCTACACCTTC.

This clonotype was seen a handful of times. J is TRBJ2-5 and V is TRBV6-2 or TRBV6-3; 11 nucleotides match TRBD2. The DNA end is a closer match to TRBJ2-7, so the J assignment may be wrong. CDR3 length: 14 amino acids. Per the germline V gene, CDR1 is MNHEY and CDR2 is SVGEGT. The CDR3 spells CASRRLAGLDEQYF. The CDR3 region has the DNA TGTGCCAGCAGAAGACTAGCGGGGCTGGACGAGCAGTACTTC.

With respect to this clonotype: This clone may be a read error of a much larger clone one base away. The J gene is TRBJ1-4, the V gene TRBV7-9; TRBD1 is a possible D gene (5 bases). The germline CDR1 and CDR2 sequences are SEHNR and FQNEAQ (reference sequence). CDR3 size: 15 residues. CDR3 in amino acids: CAGSSRGSSNEKLFF. The CDR3 DNA sequence: TGTGCCGGCAGCTCGCGGGGGTCGTCTAATGAAAAACTGTTTTTT.

This clonotype turned up a few times. An end of the junction does not agree with germline; a read error may underlie this. This chain joins TRBV10-3 and TRBJ2-7; 9 bases map to TRBD1. The germline gives CDR1 ENHRY, CDR2 SYGVKD. This CDR3 is 14 amino acids long. The CDR3 sequence is CAVSGTGSSYEQYF. The CDR3 nucleotides read TGTGCCGTCAGTGGGACAGGGAGCTCCTACGAGCAGTACTTC.

The J gene is TRBJ2-1, the V gene TRBV27; 11 bases fit TRBD2. The CDR3 is made up of 16 amino acids. V was clipped by 4 bases and J by 7 bases; unmatched bases: 9. CDR1 is MNHEY, CDR2 SMNVEV, per germline (reference sequence). The CDR3 sequence is CASSSGTSGGGNEQFF. CDR3 coding DNA: TGTGCCAGCAGTTCAGGGACTAGCGGAGGGGGAAATGAGCAGTTCTTC.

CDR3 nucleotide sequence: TGTGCCAGCAGCTTGACGTACAGGGGGCGAGTTAACAATGAGCAGTTCTTC. Translation gives CASSLTYRGRVNNEQFF. The gene calls are TRBV11-2 and TRBJ2-1; 9 bases line up with TRBD1. The germline V gene has CDR1 SGHAT and CDR2 FQNNGV. The CDR3 covers 17 residues. The junction had 11 bases not matched to a gene; V was cut back by 3 bases and J by 5 bases.

The chain joins TRBV5-1 to TRBJ2-4, with 13 bases aligning to TRBD2. Trimming cost V 0 bases and J 2 bases; bases outside gene matches: 2. This CDR3 has 17 residues. Germline V CDR1 and CDR2: SGHRS, YFSETQ. The chain's CDR3 is CASSLEGLAGPKNIQYF. Written as DNA, the CDR3 is TGCGCCAGCAGCTTGGAGGGACTAGCGGGGCCCAAAAACATTCAGTACTTC. Filled out from reference TRBV5-1 and TRBJ2-4, the complete variable domain reads KAGVTQTPRYLIKTRGQQVTLSCSPISGHRSVSWYQQTPGQGLQFLFEYFSETQRNKGNFPGRFSGRQFSNSRSEMNVSTLELGDSALYLCASSLEGLAGPKNIQYFGAGTRLSVL.

The rearrangement uses TRBV6-6 and TRBJ1-2; D gene uncertain. This CDR3 contains 13 residues. The germline gives CDR1 MNHNY, CDR2 SVGAGI (reference sequence). Trimming stripped 2 bases from V and 3 bases from J, with 7 bases between. CDR3 sequence reads: CASSYGQYYGYTF. The CDR3 DNA follows: TGTGCCAGCAGTTACGGGCAATACTATGGCTACACCTTC.

This clonotype was seen more than once but under ten times. V usage is TRBV2 and J usage is TRBJ2-1, with D hard to call. This CDR3 has 13 amino acids. V was trimmed by 3 bases and J by 4 bases, leaving 7 bases between them. Germline V CDR1 and CDR2: SNHLY, FYNNEI. The CDR3 DNA sequence: TGTGCCAGCAGTGATCGTGCGTACAATGAGCAGTTCTTC. Amino acids: CASSDRAYNEQFF.

A word on this clonotype: The junction departs from the called germline gene at one end, perhaps through a read error. The rearrangement uses TRBV7-2 and TRBJ2-1; 9 bases agree with TRBD1. CDR1 is SGHTA, CDR2 FQGNSA, per germline. This CDR3 comprises 14 residues. CDR3 nucleotides: TGTGCCAGCAGCGACACCGGGACAGGGCATGGCAGGTACTTC. Translation gives CASSDTGTGHGRYF.

This clonotype has only a few counts. This sequence joins TRBV18 and TRBJ2-5; 13 bases line up with TRBD2. This CDR3 is 22 amino acids long. The J segment lost 4 bases and the V segment lost 1 base, leaving 21 bases of the junction unmatched. CDR1 KGHSH and CDR2 LQKENI come from the germline V gene. The CDR3 DNA reads TGTGCCAGCTCACCACAATCGATCGGACTAGCGGGGGCACCGGGATTCGGAGAGACCCAGTACTTC. Translating gives CASSPQSIGLAGAPGFGETQYF.

In its sample, this clonotype was seen a few times. The J gene is TRBJ2-7, the V gene TRBV7-9; 12 bases agree with TRBD1. CDR3 length: 18 amino acids. Germline V gene sequence: CDR1 SEHNR, CDR2 FQNEAQ (reference sequence). V trimming: 4 bases; J trimming: 6 bases; junction bases outside the gene matches: 16. The CDR3 nucleotides are TGTGCCAGCAGCTCCGTGGGGACAGGGGGCACGGGTAGGGTCGAGCAGTACTTC. It yields the protein CASSSVGTGGTGRVEQYF.

At least ten counts were recorded for this clonotype. This chain uses TRBV7-2 with TRBJ2-4; D possibly uses TRBD1 or TRBD2 (5 bases each). Germline assignment: CDR1 SGHTA and CDR2 FQGNSA. V was shortened by 2 bases and J by 5 bases, with 7 bases between the two germline ends. This CDR3 is built from 13 residues. CDR3 sequence: CASSLLGENIQYF. The CDR3 bases are TGTGCCAGCAGCTTATTGGGGGAAAACATTCAGTACTTC. The variable domain in full, with the rest retrieved from reference TRBV7-2 and TRBJ2-4, is GAGVSQSPSNKVTEKGKDVELRCDPISGHTALYWYRQSLGQGLEFLIYFQGNSAPDKSGLPSDRFSAERTGGSVSTLTIQRTQQEDSAVYLCASSLLGENIQYFGAGTRLSVL.

This clonotype was counted only a few times. The chain has TRBV12-3 or TRBV12-4 and TRBJ1-3, with D unclear. Deletions cut 5 bases from V and 10 bases from J, with 12 bases between. There are 12 residues in the CDR3. The CDR3 DNA follows: TGTGCCAGCAGTATTGACGTGCAGACCATATATTTT. Translating it yields CASSIDVQTIYF.

The chain is built from TRBV5-1 and TRBJ2-7; 8 nucleotides line up with TRBD2. The J segment lost 3 bases and the V segment lost 0 bases, leaving 5 bases of the junction unmatched. Germline CDR1 and CDR2: SGHRS and YFSETQ. CDR3 length equals 15 residues. This CDR3 reads CASSLAPTSDYEQYF. The CDR3 DNA follows: TGCGCCAGCAGCTTGGCCCCGACTAGCGACTACGAGCAGTACTTC.

This clonotype showed up just a few times. The chain carries TRBV7-8 and TRBJ2-1, with D perhaps matching TRBD2 (6 bases). Trimming pared 9 bases from V and 10 bases from J, leaving 16 bases between. The CDR3 covers 12 residues. From germline, CDR1 is SGHVS and CDR2 FQNEAQ. The CDR3 region is CASSGIEGEQFF. The CDR3 nucleotides read TGTGCCAGTAGCGGAATCGAAGGAGAGCAGTTCTTC. The complete variable domain, with remaining parts taken from reference TRBV7-8 and TRBJ2-1, reads GAGVSQSPRYKVAKRGQDVALRCDPISGHVSLFWYQQALGQGPEFLTYFQNEAQLDKSGLPSDRFFAERPEGSVSTLKIQRTQQEDSAVYLCASSGIEGEQFFGPGTRLTVL.

The rearrangement uses TRBV6-6 and TRBJ1-6; 7 bases match TRBD1. There are 14 residues in the CDR3. V shed 5 bases and J 5 bases; nucleotides not matched to a gene: 3. Germline V gene lookup returns CDR1 MNHNY and CDR2 SVGAGI (reference sequence). CDR3 nucleotide sequence: TGTGCCAGCAGTATGGACAGGCATAATTCACCCCTCCACTTT. Protein product: CASSMDRHNSPLHF.

The J gene is TRBJ1-3, the V gene TRBV27, with 11 positions matching TRBD1. Germline CDR1 reads MNHEY; CDR2 reads SMNVEV (reference sequence). V dropped 9 bases and J dropped 7; count of bases not matched to a gene: 2. The CDR3 has 12 residues. Here the CDR3 reads CASRDRGNTIYF. In DNA, the CDR3 is TGTGCCAGTCGGGACAGGGGGAACACCATATATTTT.

V usage is TRBV19 and J usage is TRBJ2-1; 8 nucleotides agree with TRBD2. The CDR3 extends over 15 amino acids. Unmatched junction bases numbered 5, after V lost 3 bases and J lost 4 bases. CDR1 LNHDA and CDR2 SQIVND come from the germline V gene (reference sequence). The CDR3 bases are TGTGCCAGTAGTATGGGAGTAGCGGGGTACAATGAGCAGTTCTTC. It specifies CASSMGVAGYNEQFF.

The J gene is TRBJ1-6, the V gene TRBV2, with 7 bases that match TRBD1. Trimming cost V 6 bases and J 7 bases; bases outside gene matches: 9. Germline lookup yields CDR1 SNHLY and CDR2 FYNNEI. The CDR3 covers 15 residues. Here the CDR3 reads CASRREGQTNSPLHF. CDR3 nucleotide sequence: TGTGCCAGCAGACGGGAGGGACAGACCAATTCACCCCTCCACTTT.

This clonotype was found a few times. Its ends do not fully match the called genes, so a read error is possible. This sequence joins TRBV6-5 and TRBJ1-4; the D gene is possibly TRBD1 (5 bases). The CDR3 loop spans 15 amino acids. Germline values: CDR1 MNHEY, CDR2 SVGAGI. The CDR3 DNA follows: TGTGCCAGCAGCTACTCCGGGGGGACGGGGGAAAAACTGTTTTTT. Translating gives CASSYSGGTGEKLFF.

This clonotype was seen more than once but under ten times. V gene TRBV19 combines with J gene TRBJ2-3, with 7 bases that match TRBD1. Germline V CDR1 and CDR2: LNHDA, SQIVND (reference sequence). Unmatched junction bases numbered 5, after V lost 10 bases and J lost 1 base. The CDR3 consists of 13 residues. The CDR3 protein is CATLDRGTDTQYF. The CDR3 nucleotides read TGTGCCACCCTAGACAGGGGCACAGATACGCAGTATTTT.

The table lists this clonotype with a few counts. The genes are TRBV20-1 and TRBJ1-6; TRBD1 might be the D (5 bases). Trimming removed 4 bases at V and 2 bases at J, with 15 bases between. The CDR3 totals 16 residues. CDR1 is DFQATT, CDR2 SNEGSKA, per germline (reference sequence). In nucleotides, the CDR3 is TGCAGTGCTAAACTCTTAGGGGTGACCTATAATTCACCCCTCCACTTT. This gives the protein CSAKLLGVTYNSPLHF.

This clonotype was observed a handful of times. CDR3 region: CASSTTRWANEKLFF. Here the CDR3 DNA reads TGTGCCAGCAGCACGACGCGGTGGGCTAATGAAAAACTGTTTTTT. The chain joins TRBV7-2 to TRBJ1-4; D call uncertain. V dropped 5 bases and J dropped 3 bases, with 13 bases sitting between them. Germline V lookup: CDR1 SGHTA, CDR2 FQGNSA. The CDR3 totals 15 residues. Together with reference TRBV7-2 and TRBJ1-4, the CDR3 gives the full variable domain: GAGVSQSPSNKVTEKGKDVELRCDPISGHTALYWYRQSLGQGLEFLIYFQGNSAPDKSGLPSDRFSAERTGGSVSTLTIQRTQQEDSAVYLCASSTTRWANEKLFFGSGTQLSVL.

This chain uses TRBV5-6 with TRBJ2-5; D ambiguous. The tail of the sequence fits TRBJ2-7 better, so the J call may be wrong. The CDR3 loop spans 11 amino acids. The V gene's germline CDR1 is SGHDT and CDR2 YYEEEE. The CDR3 protein is CASSYYYEQYF. The DNA for the CDR3 is TGTGCCAGCAGCTACTACTACGAGCAGTACTTC.